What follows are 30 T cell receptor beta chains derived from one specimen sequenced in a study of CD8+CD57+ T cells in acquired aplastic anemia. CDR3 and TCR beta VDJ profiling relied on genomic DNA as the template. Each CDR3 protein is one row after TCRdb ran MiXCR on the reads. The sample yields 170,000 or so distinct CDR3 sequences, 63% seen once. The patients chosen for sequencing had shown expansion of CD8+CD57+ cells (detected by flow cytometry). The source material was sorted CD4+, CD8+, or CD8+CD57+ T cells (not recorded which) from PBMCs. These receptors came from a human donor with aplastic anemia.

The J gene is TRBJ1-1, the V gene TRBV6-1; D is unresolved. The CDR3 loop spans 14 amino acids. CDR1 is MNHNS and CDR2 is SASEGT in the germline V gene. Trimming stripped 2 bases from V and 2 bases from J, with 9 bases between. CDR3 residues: CASSEWAFNTEAFF. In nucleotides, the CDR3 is TGTGCCAGCAGTGAATGGGCATTCAACACTGAAGCTTTCTTT.

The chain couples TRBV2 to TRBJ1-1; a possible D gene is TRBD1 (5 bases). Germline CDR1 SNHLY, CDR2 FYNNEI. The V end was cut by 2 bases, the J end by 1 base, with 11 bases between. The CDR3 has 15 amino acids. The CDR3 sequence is CASSERRQGNTEAFF. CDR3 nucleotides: TGTGCCAGCAGTGAAAGGAGGCAGGGGAACACTGAAGCTTTCTTT.

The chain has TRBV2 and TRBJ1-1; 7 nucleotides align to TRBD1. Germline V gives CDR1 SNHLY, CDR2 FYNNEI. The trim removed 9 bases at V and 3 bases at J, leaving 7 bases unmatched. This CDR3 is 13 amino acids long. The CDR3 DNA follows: TGTGCCAGGGGCTTCACAGGGGACACTGAAGCTTTCTTT. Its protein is CARGFTGDTEAFF.

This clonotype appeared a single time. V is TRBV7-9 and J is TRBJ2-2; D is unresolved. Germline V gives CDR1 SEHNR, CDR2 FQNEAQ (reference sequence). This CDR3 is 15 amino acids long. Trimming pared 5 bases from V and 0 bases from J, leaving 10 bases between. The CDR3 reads CASSKDPANTGELFF. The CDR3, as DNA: TGTGCCAGCAGCAAGGACCCCGCGAACACCGGGGAGCTGTTTTTT.

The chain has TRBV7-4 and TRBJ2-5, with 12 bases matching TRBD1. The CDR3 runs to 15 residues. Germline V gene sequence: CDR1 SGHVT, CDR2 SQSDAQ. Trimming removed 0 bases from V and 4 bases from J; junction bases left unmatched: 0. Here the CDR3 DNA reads TGTGCCAGCAGCTTAGCGGGACAGGGGGCAGAGACCCAGTACTTC. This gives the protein CASSLAGQGAETQYF.

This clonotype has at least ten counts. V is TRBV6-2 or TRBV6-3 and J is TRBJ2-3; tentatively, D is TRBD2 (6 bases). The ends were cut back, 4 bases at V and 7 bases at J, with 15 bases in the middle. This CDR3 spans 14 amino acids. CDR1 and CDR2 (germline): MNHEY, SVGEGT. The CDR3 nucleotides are TGTGCCAGCAGTTCCGGTGGGGGGATGAATACGCAGTATTTT. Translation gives CASSSGGGMNTQYF.

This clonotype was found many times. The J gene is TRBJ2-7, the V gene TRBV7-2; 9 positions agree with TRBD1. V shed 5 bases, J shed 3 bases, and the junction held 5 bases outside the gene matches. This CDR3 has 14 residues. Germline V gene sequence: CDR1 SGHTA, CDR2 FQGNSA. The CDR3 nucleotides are TGTGCCAGCAGCCCCTGGACAGGGGACTACGAGCAGTACTTC. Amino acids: CASSPWTGDYEQYF.

The CDR3 nucleotides read TGTGCCACCAGTGGCCGGGGAGGCTACAATGAGCAGTTCTTC. It encodes CATSGRGGYNEQFF. The chain uses TRBV24-1 and TRBJ2-1; the D gene is possibly TRBD2 (6 bases). Trimming removed 5 bases from V and 3 bases from J, with 10 bases in between. This CDR3 region has 14 residues. Looked up from germline, CDR1 is KGHDR and CDR2 is SFDVKD.

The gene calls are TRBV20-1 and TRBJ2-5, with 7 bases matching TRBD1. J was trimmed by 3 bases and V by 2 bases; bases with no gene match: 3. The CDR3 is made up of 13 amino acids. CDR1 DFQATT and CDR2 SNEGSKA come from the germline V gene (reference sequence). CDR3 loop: CSARPGGKETQYF. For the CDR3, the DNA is TGCAGTGCTAGACCAGGGGGTAAAGAGACCCAGTACTTC.

The CDR3 is CSVRQGGNTEAFF. In DNA, the CDR3 is TGCAGCGTCCGACAGGGGGGAAACACTGAAGCTTTCTTT. The chain employs TRBV29-1 and TRBJ1-1; 9 bases fit TRBD1. The CDR3 has 13 amino acids. After removal of 6 bases from V and 2 bases from J, the junction contained 4 bases not matched to a gene. The germline V gene encodes CDR1 SQVTM and CDR2 ANQGSEA. The complete variable domain, with remaining parts taken from reference TRBV29-1 and TRBJ1-1, reads SAVISQKPSRDICQRGTSLTIQCQVDSQVTMMFWYRQQPGQSLTLIATANQGSEATYESGFVIDKFPISRPNLTFSTLTVSNMSPEDSSIYLCSVRQGGNTEAFFGQGTRLTVV.

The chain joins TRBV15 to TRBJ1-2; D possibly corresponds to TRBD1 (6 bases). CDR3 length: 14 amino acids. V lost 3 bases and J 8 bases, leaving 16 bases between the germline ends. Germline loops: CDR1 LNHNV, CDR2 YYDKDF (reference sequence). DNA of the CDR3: TGTGCCACCAGCAGCTTTGCAGGGGCTAGCGGCTACACCTTC. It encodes CATSSFAGASGYTF.

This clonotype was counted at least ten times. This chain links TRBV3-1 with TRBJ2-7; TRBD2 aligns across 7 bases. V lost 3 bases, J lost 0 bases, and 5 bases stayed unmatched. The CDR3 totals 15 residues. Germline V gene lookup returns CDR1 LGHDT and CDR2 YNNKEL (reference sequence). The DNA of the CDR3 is TGTGCCAGCAGCCAGGGACTATCAAGCTCCTACGAGCAGTACTTC. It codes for CASSQGLSSSYEQYF.

CDR3 DNA: TGTGCCAGTAGTATCCTTCTCTCAGGGAGCTACGAGCAGTACTTC. It encodes CASSILLSGSYEQYF. The rearrangement joins TRBV19 to TRBJ2-7; tentatively, D is TRBD1 or TRBD2 (5 bases each). Germline loops: CDR1 LNHDA, CDR2 SQIVND (reference sequence). The length of the CDR3 is 15 residues. V lost 3 bases and J 3 bases, leaving 15 bases between the germline ends.

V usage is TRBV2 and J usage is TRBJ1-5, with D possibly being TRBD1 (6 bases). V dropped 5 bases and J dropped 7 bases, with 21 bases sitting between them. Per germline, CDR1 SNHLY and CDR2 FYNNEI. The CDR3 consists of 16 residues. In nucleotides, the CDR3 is TGTGCCAGCAGTCCCGGGGGGGCCAGGAATGAGCAGCCCCAGCATTTT. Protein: CASSPGGARNEQPQHF. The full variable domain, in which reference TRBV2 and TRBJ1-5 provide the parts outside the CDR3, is EPEVTQTPSHQVTQMGQEVILRCVPISNHLYFYWYRQILGQKVEFLVSFYNNEISEKSEIFDDQFSVERPDGSNFTLKIRSTKLEDSAMYFCASSPGGARNEQPQHFGDGTRLSIL.

The chain's CDR3 is CASRKTGTGYGYTF. DNA of the CDR3: TGTGCCAGCAGAAAGACCGGGACAGGCTATGGCTACACCTTC. The rearrangement uses TRBV12-3 or TRBV12-4 and TRBJ1-2, with 8 bases identical to TRBD1. The V gene end was trimmed by 6 bases and the J gene end by 4 bases; junction bases not matched to a gene: 7. The CDR3 covers 14 residues.

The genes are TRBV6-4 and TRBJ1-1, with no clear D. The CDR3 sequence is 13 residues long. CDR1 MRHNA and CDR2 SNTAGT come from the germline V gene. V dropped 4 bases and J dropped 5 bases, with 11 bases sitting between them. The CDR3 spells CASSVGLGTEAFF. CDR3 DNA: TGTGCCAGCAGTGTTGGGCTCGGGACTGAAGCTTTCTTT.

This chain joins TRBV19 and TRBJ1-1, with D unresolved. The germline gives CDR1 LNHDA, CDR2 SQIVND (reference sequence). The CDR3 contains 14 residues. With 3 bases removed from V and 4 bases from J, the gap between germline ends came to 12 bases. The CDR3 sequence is CASSIWALGTEAFF. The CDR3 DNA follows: TGTGCCAGTAGTATCTGGGCTCTCGGCACTGAAGCTTTCTTT.

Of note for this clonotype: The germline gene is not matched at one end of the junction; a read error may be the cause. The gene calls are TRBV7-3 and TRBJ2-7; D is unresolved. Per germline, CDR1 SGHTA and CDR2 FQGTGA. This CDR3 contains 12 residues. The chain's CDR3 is CASSLFWYEQYW. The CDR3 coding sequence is TGTGCCAGCAGCTTATTCTGGTACGAGCAGTACTGG.

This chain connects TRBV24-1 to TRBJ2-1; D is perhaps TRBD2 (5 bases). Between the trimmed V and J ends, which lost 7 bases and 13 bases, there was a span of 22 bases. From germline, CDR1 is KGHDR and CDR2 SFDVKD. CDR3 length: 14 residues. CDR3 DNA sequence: TGTGCCACCAGCCTGTCCAGCGGCGGAGAGACCCAGTTCTTC. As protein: CATSLSSGGETQFF.

Here the CDR3 reads CASSRTDGSYEQYF. The CDR3 DNA reads as TGTGCCAGCAGCCGAACGGACGGCTCCTACGAGCAGTACTTC. The chain employs TRBV7-6 and TRBJ2-7; D gene ambiguous. The CDR3 spans 14 residues. The germline V and J ends were trimmed by 5 bases and 0 bases, with 11 bases remaining between them. From germline, CDR1 is SGHVS and CDR2 FNYEAQ.

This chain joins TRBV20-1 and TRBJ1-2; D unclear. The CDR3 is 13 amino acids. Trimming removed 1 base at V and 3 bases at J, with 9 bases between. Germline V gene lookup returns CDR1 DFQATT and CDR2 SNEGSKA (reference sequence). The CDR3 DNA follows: TGCAGTGCTAGAGCACTGTACGACTATGGCTACACCTTC. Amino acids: CSARALYDYGYTF.

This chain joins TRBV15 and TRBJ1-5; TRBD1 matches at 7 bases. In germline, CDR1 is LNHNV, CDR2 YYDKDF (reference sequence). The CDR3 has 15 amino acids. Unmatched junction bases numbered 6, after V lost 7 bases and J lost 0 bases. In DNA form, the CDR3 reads TGTGCCACCAACCCGACAGGGAGTAGCAATCAGCCCCAGCATTTT. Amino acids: CATNPTGSSNQPQHF. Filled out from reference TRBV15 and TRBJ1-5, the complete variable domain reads DAMVIQNPRYQVTQFGKPVTLSCSQTLNHNVMYWYQQKSSQAPKLLFHYYDKDFNNEADTPDNFQSRRPNTSFCFLDIRSPGLGDTAMYLCATNPTGSSNQPQHFGDGTRLSIL.

In nucleotides, the CDR3 is TGTGCCAGCAGTAATCGGGGAGAGACCCAGTACTTC. Protein: CASSNRGETQYF. The chain recombines TRBV2 with TRBJ2-5, with D possibly matching TRBD2 (5 bases). V was pared by 5 bases and J by 4 bases, with 8 bases between. CDR3 length equals 12 residues. CDR1 and CDR2 (germline): SNHLY, FYNNEI.

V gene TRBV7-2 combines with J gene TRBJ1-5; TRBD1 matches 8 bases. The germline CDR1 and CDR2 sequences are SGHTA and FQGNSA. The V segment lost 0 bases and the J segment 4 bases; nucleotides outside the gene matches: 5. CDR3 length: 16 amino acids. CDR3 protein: CASSLAPGQGNQPQHF. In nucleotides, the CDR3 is TGTGCCAGCAGCTTAGCGCCAGGACAGGGAAATCAGCCCCAGCATTTT.

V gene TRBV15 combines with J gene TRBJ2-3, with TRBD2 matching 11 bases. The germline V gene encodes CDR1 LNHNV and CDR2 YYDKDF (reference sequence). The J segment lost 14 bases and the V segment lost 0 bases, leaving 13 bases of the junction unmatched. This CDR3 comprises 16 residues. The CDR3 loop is CATSRDDSSGGLDRYF. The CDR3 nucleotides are TGTGCCACCAGCAGAGATGACTCTAGCGGGGGGCTGGATCGGTATTTT.

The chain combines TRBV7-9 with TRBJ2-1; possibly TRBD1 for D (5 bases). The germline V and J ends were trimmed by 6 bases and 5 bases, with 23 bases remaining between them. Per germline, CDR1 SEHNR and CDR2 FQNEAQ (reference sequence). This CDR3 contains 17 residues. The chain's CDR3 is CASSLNPGNRRDNEQFF. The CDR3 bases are TGTGCCAGCAGTCTAAACCCAGGGAATAGACGCGACAATGAGCAGTTCTTC.

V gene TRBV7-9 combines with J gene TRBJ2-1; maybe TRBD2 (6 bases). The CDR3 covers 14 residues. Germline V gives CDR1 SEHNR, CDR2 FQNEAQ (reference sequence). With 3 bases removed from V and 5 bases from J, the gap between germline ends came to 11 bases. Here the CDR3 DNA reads TGTGCCAGCAGCTTTACTAGCAGAGACAATGAGCAGTTCTTC. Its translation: CASSFTSRDNEQFF.

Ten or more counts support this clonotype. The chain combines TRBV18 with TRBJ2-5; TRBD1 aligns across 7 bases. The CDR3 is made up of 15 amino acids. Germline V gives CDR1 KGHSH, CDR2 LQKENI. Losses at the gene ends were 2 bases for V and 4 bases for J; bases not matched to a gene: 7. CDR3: CASSPSDRETETQYF. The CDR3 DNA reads TGTGCCAGCTCACCATCCGACAGGGAGACAGAGACCCAGTACTTC.

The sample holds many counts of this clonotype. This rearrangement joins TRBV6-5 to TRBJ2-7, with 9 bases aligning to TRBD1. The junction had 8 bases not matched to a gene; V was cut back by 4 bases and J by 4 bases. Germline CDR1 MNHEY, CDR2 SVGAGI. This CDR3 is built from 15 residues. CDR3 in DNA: TGTGCCAGCAGTTTAACCGGGACAGGGAAATACGAGCAGTACTTC. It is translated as CASSLTGTGKYEQYF.

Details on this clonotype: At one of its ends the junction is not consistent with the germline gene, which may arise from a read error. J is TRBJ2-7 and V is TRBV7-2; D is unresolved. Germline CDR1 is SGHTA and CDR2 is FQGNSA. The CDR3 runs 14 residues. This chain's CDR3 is CAGSLDPGTYEQYF. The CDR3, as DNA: TGTGCCGGCAGCTTAGACCCTGGAACCTACGAGCAGTACTTC.